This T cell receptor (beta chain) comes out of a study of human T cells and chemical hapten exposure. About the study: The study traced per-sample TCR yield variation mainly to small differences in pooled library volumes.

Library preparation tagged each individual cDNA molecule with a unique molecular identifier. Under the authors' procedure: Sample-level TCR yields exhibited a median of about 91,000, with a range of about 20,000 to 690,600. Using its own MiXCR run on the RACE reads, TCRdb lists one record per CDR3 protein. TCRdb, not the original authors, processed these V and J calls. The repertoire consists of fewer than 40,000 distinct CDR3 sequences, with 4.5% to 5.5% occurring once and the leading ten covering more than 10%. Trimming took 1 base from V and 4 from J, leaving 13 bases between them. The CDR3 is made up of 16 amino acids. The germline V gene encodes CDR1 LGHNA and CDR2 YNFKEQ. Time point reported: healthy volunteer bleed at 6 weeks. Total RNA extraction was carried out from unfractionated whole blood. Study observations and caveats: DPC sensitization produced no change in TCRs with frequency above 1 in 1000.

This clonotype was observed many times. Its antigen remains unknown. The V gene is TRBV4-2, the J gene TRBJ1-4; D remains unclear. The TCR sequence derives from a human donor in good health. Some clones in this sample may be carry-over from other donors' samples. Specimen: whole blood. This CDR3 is CASSQGRDFLNEKLFF. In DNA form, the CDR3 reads TGTGCCAGCAGCCAAGGTCGAGACTTCCTTAATGAAAAACTGTTTTTT.